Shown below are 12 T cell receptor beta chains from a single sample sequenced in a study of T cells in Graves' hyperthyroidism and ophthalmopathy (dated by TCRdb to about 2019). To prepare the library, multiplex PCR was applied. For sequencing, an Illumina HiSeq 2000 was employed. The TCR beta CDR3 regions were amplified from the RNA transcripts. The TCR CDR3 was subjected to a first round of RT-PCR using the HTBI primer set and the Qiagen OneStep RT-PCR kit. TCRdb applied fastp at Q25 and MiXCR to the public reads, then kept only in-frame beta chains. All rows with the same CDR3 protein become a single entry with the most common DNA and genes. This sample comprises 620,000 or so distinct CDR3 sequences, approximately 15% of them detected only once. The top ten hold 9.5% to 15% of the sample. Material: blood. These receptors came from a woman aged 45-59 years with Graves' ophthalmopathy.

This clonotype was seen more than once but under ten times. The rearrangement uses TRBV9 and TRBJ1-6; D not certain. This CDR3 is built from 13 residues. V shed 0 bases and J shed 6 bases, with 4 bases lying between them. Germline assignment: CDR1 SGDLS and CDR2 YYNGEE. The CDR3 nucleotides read TGTGCCAGCAGCGTAGATGGTAATTCACCCCTCCACTTT. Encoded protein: CASSVDGNSPLHF. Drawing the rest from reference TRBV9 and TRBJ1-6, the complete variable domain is DSGVTQTPKHLITATGQRVTLRCSPRSGDLSVYWYQQSLDQGLQFLIQYYNGEERAKGNILERFSAQQFPDLHSELNLSSLELGDSALYFCASSVDGNSPLHFGNGTRLTVT.

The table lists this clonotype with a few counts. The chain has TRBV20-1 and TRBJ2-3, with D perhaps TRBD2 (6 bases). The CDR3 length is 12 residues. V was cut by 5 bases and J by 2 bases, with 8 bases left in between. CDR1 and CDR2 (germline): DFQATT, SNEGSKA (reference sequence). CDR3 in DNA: TGCAGTGCTGGCGGGGACACAGATACGCAGTATTTT. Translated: CSAGGDTDTQYF.

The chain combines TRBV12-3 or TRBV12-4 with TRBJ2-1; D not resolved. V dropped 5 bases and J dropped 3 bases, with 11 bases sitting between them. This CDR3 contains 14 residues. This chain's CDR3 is CASSPTVLYNEQFF. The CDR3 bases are TGTGCCAGCAGTCCCACCGTTCTCTACAATGAGCAGTTCTTC.

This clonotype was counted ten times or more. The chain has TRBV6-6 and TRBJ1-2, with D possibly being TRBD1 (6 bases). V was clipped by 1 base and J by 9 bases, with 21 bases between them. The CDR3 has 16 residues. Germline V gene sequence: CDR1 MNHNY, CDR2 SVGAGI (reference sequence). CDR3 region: CASSYFGGGVARSYTF. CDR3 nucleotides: TGTGCCAGCAGTTACTTCGGCGGGGGCGTTGCGAGGAGCTACACCTTC.

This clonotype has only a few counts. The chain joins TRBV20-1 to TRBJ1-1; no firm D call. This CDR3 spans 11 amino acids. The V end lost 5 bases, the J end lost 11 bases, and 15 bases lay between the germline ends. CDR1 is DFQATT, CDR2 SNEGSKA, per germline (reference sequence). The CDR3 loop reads CSAEDRPSAFF. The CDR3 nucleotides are TGCAGTGCTGAGGATCGACCCTCGGCTTTCTTT.

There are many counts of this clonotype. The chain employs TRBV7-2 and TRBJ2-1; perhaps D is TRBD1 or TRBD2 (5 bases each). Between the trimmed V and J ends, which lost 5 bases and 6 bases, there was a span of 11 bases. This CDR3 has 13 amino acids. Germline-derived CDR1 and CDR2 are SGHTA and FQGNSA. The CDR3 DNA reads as TGTGCCAGCAGCCGGGGACCTCTCAATGAGCAGTTCTTC. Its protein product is CASSRGPLNEQFF.

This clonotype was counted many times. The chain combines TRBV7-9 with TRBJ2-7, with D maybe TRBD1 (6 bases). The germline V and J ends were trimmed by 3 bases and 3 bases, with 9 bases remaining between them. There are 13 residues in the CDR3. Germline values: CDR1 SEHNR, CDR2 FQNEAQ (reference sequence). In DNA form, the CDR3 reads TGTGCCAGCAGCTTTCGGGACATCTACGAGCAGTACTTC. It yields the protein CASSFRDIYEQYF. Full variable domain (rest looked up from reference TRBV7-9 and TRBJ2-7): DTGVSQNPRHKITKRGQNVTFRCDPISEHNRLYWYRQTLGQGPEFLTYFQNEAQLEKSRLLSDRFSAERPKGSFSTLEIQRTEQGDSAMYLCASSFRDIYEQYFGPGTRLTVT.

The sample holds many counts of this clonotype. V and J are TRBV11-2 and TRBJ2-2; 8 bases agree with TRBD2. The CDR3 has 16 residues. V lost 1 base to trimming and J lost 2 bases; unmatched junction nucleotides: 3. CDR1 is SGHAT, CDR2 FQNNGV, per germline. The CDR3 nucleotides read TGTGCCAGCAGCTTAGGCGGGAGGCCCAACACCGGGGAGCTGTTTTTT. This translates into CASSLGGRPNTGELFF.

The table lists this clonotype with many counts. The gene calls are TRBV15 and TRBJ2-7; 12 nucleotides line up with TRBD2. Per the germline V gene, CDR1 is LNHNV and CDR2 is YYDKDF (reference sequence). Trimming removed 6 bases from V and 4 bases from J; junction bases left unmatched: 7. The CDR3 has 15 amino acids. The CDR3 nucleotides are TGTGCCACCAGTCCGAGGACTAGCGGGAAGTACGAGCAGTACTTC. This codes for CATSPRTSGKYEQYF.

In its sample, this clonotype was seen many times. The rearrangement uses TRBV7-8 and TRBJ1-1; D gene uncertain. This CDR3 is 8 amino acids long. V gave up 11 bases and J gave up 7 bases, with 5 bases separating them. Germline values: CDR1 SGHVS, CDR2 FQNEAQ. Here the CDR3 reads CAPLEAFF. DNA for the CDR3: TGTGCCCCACTTGAAGCTTTCTTT.

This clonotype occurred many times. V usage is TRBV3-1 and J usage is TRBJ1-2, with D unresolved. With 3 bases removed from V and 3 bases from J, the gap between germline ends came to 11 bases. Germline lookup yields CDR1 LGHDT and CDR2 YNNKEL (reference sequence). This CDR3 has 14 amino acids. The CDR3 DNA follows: TGTGCCAGCAGCCATATTCAACCGGACTATGGCTACACCTTC. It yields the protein CASSHIQPDYGYTF.

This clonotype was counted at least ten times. CDR3 sequence: CSVIGEGAETQYF. CDR3 coding DNA: TGCAGCGTTATCGGGGAGGGAGCAGAGACCCAGTACTTC. This chain links TRBV29-1 with TRBJ2-5, with TRBD2 identical over 7 bases. Germline CDR1 SQVTM, CDR2 ANQGSEA. J was trimmed by 4 bases and V by 5 bases; bases with no gene match: 7. The CDR3 has 13 amino acids.